This passage covers 8 T cell receptor beta chains from one sample sequenced in a study of blood T cell repertoires in COVID-19. Clones were read by immunoSEQ multiplex PCR, and TCRdb kept only the in-frame ones, dropping some. The sample gives about 58,000 clones, nearly 90% of which show up once; about 13% is in the top ten. Sequencing used peripheral blood. These receptors originate from a man aged 55-75 years with active COVID-19.

This clone has only one observation. V and J are TRBV7-6 and TRBJ2-2; the D is unclear. The CDR3 length is 16 residues. CDR1 and CDR2 (germline): SGHVS, FNYEAQ. Trimming cost V 1 base and J 0 bases, with 9 bases left between them. CDR3 sequence: CASSLVGSSNTGELFF. DNA of the CDR3: TGTGCCAGCAGCTTAGTGGGCAGCTCGAACACCGGGGAGCTGTTTTTT. The whole variable domain, filled in from reference TRBV7-6 and TRBJ2-2, reads GAGVSQSPRYKVTKRGQDVALRCDPISGHVSLYWYRQALGQGPEFLTYFNYEAQQDKSGLPNDRFSAERPEGSISTLTIQRTEQRDSAMYRCASSLVGSSNTGELFFGEGSRLTVL.

The V gene is TRBV28, the J gene TRBJ1-4; TRBD1 aligns across 9 bases. Unmatched junction bases numbered 6, after V lost 2 bases and J lost 14 bases. CDR3 size: 13 residues. CDR1 is MDHEN and CDR2 is SYDVKM in the germline V gene. The chain's CDR3 is CASSLREGQGLFF. CDR3 coding DNA: TGTGCCAGCAGTTTACGGGAGGGACAGGGCCTGTTTTTT. Together with reference TRBV28 and TRBJ1-4, the CDR3 gives the full variable domain: DVKVTQSSRYLVKRTGEKVFLECVQDMDHENMFWYRQDPGLGLRLIYFSYDVKMKEKGDIPEGYSVSREKKERFSLILESASTNQTSMYLCASSLREGQGLFFGSGTQLSVL.

The rearrangement joins TRBV7-2 to TRBJ1-6; 7 bases map to TRBD1. Germline CDR1 reads SGHTA; CDR2 reads FQGNSA. V was pared by 1 base and J by 1 base, with 4 bases of the junction left unmatched. CDR3 length: 17 amino acids. CDR3 residues: CASSLDRGWSYNSPLHF. For the CDR3, the DNA is TGTGCCAGCAGCTTAGACAGGGGTTGGTCCTATAATTCACCCCTCCACTTT.

This clone was recorded once. This chain links TRBV6-5 with TRBJ1-2; weak D call: TRBD1 (5 bases). The V and J ends lost 5 bases and 8 bases respectively, with 15 bases between them. CDR1 is MNHEY, CDR2 SVGAGI, per germline. This CDR3 spans 13 amino acids. The CDR3 coding sequence is TGTGCCAGCAGTCTTACCCGGGGGGTAGGCTACACCTTC. It is translated as CASSLTRGVGYTF.

The V and J genes are TRBV2 and TRBJ1-6; the match to TRBD1 covers 7 bases. V shed 8 bases, J shed 6 bases, and the junction held 10 bases outside the gene matches. Germline V CDR1 and CDR2: SNHLY, FYNNEI. The CDR3 length is 15 residues. DNA of the CDR3: TGTGCCAGCGTTCAAACAACAGGGGCTAATTCACCCCTCCACTTT. Translation gives CASVQTTGANSPLHF.

This chain uses TRBV5-4 with TRBJ2-1, with 9 positions matching TRBD1. The CDR3 has 16 amino acids. J was trimmed by 2 bases and V by 4 bases; bases with no gene match: 7. CDR1 and CDR2 (germline): SGHNT, YYREEE (reference sequence). The CDR3 sequence is CASSPPGQGAYNEQFF. CDR3 sequence (DNA): TGTGCCAGCAGCCCTCCGGGACAGGGAGCCTACAATGAGCAGTTCTTC. Supplemented by reference TRBV5-4 and TRBJ2-1, the full variable domain reads ETGVTQSPTHLIKTRGQQVTLRCSSQSGHNTVSWYQQALGQGPQFIFQYYREEENGRGNFPPRFSGLQFPNYSSELNVNALELDDSALYLCASSPPGQGAYNEQFFGPGTRLTVL.

The sample holds one count of this clone. The gene calls are TRBV18 and TRBJ1-2; no clear D. The CDR3 runs 15 residues. Germline V gives CDR1 KGHSH, CDR2 LQKENI. V gave up 2 bases and J gave up 5 bases, with 15 bases separating them. CDR3 in amino acids: CASSPSTAKSYGYTF. CDR3 sequence (DNA): TGTGCCAGCTCACCATCTACAGCCAAATCGTATGGCTACACCTTC.

V is TRBV5-4 and J is TRBJ2-1, with 9 bases aligning to TRBD1. The length of the CDR3 is 17 residues. V was clipped by 4 bases and J by 4 bases; unmatched bases: 12. Per germline, CDR1 SGHNT and CDR2 YYREEE (reference sequence). CDR3 region: CASSPGQGIAIYNEQFF. Here the CDR3 DNA reads TGTGCCAGCAGCCCGGGACAGGGAATCGCCATATACAATGAGCAGTTCTTC. Together with reference TRBV5-4 and TRBJ2-1, the CDR3 gives the full variable domain: ETGVTQSPTHLIKTRGQQVTLRCSSQSGHNTVSWYQQALGQGPQFIFQYYREEENGRGNFPPRFSGLQFPNYSSELNVNALELDDSALYLCASSPGQGIAIYNEQFFGPGTRLTVL.